Listed here is a single T cell receptor (beta chain). This record comes from a study of regulatory T cells in long-lasting Graves disease. Time point of the sample: newly diagnosed GD, antithyroid drugs for less than 3 months. The authors made the TCR library using RNA they extracted from PBMCs. CDR3-region Arm-PCR and iRepertoire HTBI primers produced the TCR beta libraries. Per the study methods: The study identified about 60 TRBV and 11 to 15 TRBJ segments across samples. TCRdb reanalysed the multiplex PCR reads using MiXCR and keeps one entry per CDR3 protein. These V and J calls rely on TCRdb rather than the paper's analysis. Of 350,000 to 450,000 distinct CDR3 sequences listed, about 15% are singletons. Between the trimmed V and J ends, which lost 0 bases and 5 bases, there was a span of 14 bases. This CDR3 has 15 residues. Germline loops: CDR1 SGHTS, CDR2 YDEGEE. The sample was also linked to a second study, of T cells in Graves' hyperthyroidism and ophthalmopathy. That source notes: A set of HTBI primers served as the primers for a first-round RT-PCR of the TCR CDR3. A model using 13 V-J features told ophthalmopathy apart from stable hyperthyroidism.

This chain uses TRBV5-8 with TRBJ1-1; possible D gene TRBD1, 5 bases. The sequence came from a woman between 35 and 50 years old with Graves disease. Sequences were derived from peripheral blood mononuclear cells (PBMCs), sampled at new diagnosis, from a patient treated with antithyroid drugs. The CDR3 nucleotides read TGTGCCAGCAGCTTGGCGGGACCCCCGGGGACTGAAGCTTTCTTT. Protein: CASSLAGPPGTEAFF.